This T cell receptor beta chain was identified during a study of shared clonotypes between healthy human individuals. Germline values: CDR1 GTSNPN, CDR2 SVGIG (reference sequence). V lost 2 bases and J 0 bases, leaving 11 bases between the germline ends. The CDR3 totals 15 residues. For unsorted PBMC, 250 to 300 ng DNA per replicate equaled some 33,000 T cell genomes. The team ran DNA from unsorted PBMCs on ten immunoSEQ deep assay plates for sequencing. In the study's own analysis: In the immunoSEQ data, sequences were junction-only and lacked quality scores, so filtering differed. Profiling relied on immunoSEQ multiplex PCR, and the TCRdb table lists in-frame clones only, not all of them. From that table come the V and J calls and clone size; the DNA was used to work out D and trimming. Of 450,000 to 500,000 clones listed, about 85% are singletons. On this clone: A far larger clone lies a single base away; this is likely a read error.

The chain carries TRBV30 and TRBJ1-5; perhaps TRBD1 as D (5 bases). The origin of this receptor is a woman aged 40-49 years in good health. Some clones in this sample may be carry-over from other donors' samples. The source material was PBMCs. CDR3 loop: CAWSLTGHSNQPQHF. CDR3 bases: TGTGCCTGGAGTCTGACGGGGCATAGCAATCAGCCCCAGCATTTT.